This passage covers 22 T cell receptor beta chains from one sample sequenced in a study of CD8+ T cells in alopecia areata. cDNA prepared by RNA extraction and subsequent reverse transcription served as the template for sequencing. Only in-frame clones appear in the TCRdb table, and some are missing; sequencing was by immunoSEQ multiplex PCR. The sample holds around 160,000 clones, approximately 62% seen once. Specified treatment: oral pan-JAK inhibitor, 5-10 mg twice daily. The source material was CD4+ T cells sorted from blood, sampled at week 24, from a patient treated with tofacitinib. These receptors were taken from a human donor with alopecia areata.

V usage is TRBV29-1 and J usage is TRBJ1-1; 12 positions agree with TRBD1. The V and J ends lost 7 bases and 3 bases, in that order; junction bases with no gene match: 9. CDR3 size: 15 residues. From germline, CDR1 is SQVTM and CDR2 ANQGSEA. For the CDR3, the DNA is TGCAGCGGTGAGGGACAGGGGGCGGGTGACACTGAAGCTTTCTTT. It translates to CSGEGQGAGDTEAFF. The variable domain in full, completed from reference TRBV29-1 and TRBJ1-1, reads SAVISQKPSRDICQRGTSLTIQCQVDSQVTMMFWYRQQPGQSLTLIATANQGSEATYESGFVIDKFPISRPNLTFSTLTVSNMSPEDSSIYLCSGEGQGAGDTEAFFGQGTRLTVV.

The CDR3 loop reads CASSRVSSNQPQHF. CDR3 in DNA: TGTGCCAGTAGCAGAGTAAGTAGCAATCAGCCCCAGCATTTT. V gene TRBV19 combines with J gene TRBJ1-5; D is uncertain. V was shortened by 6 bases and J by 0 bases, with 9 bases between the two germline ends. The CDR3 totals 14 residues. In germline, CDR1 is LNHDA, CDR2 SQIVND (reference sequence).

This CDR3 reads CATSRDRPPRGVGSGNTIYF. The CDR3 DNA is TGTGCCACCAGCAGAGATCGGCCTCCGAGGGGGGTCGGCTCTGGAAACACCATATATTTT. This chain connects TRBV15 to TRBJ1-3, with D possibly matching TRBD1 (6 bases). Germline V CDR1 and CDR2: LNHNV, YYDKDF (reference sequence). The CDR3 loop spans 20 amino acids. V was trimmed by 0 bases and J by 0 bases, leaving 21 bases between them.

This clone was seen only a few times. The rearrangement joins TRBV27 to TRBJ2-5, with 10 bases identical to TRBD2. The V gene's germline CDR1 is MNHEY and CDR2 SMNVEV (reference sequence). The CDR3 is 14 amino acids. V lost 6 bases, J lost 2 bases, and 3 bases stayed unmatched. CDR3 nucleotides: TGTGCCAGCAGGAGGACTAGCGGACAAGAGACCCAGTACTTC. Translating gives CASRRTSGQETQYF.

This clone was detected a few times. CDR3 DNA: TGTGCCAGCAGCCCGCAAGGCGCCGTAGAGACCCAGTACTTC. This gives the protein CASSPQGAVETQYF. The chain combines TRBV7-2 with TRBJ2-5; D call uncertain. Germline CDR1 and CDR2: SGHTA and FQGNSA. The CDR3 contains 14 residues. Trimming took off 5 bases at V and 4 bases at J, with 14 bases between the two ends.

This clone was counted only a few times. The chain combines TRBV29-1 with TRBJ2-1, with 7 bases fitting TRBD1. This CDR3 is 11 amino acids long. Germline CDR1 SQVTM, CDR2 ANQGSEA. V shed 7 bases and J 8 bases; nucleotides not matched to a gene: 5. As DNA, the CDR3 is TGCAGCGGGGGACAGTTGCATGAGCAGTTCTTC. The encoded protein is CSGGQLHEQFF.

Concerning this clone: Other DNA sequences in the same sample also yield this CDR3. This rearrangement joins TRBV20-1 to TRBJ2-5; D is uncertain. The CDR3 length is 10 residues. Germline lookup yields CDR1 DFQATT and CDR2 SNEGSKA (reference sequence). V lost 6 bases, J lost 4 bases, and 6 bases lay in between. The CDR3 DNA reads as TGCAGTGCCCGCTTAGAGACCCAGTACTTC. Translating it yields CSARLETQYF.

This clone was seen only once. The gene calls are TRBV5-1 and TRBJ2-2, with 7 bases fitting TRBD1. The CDR3 runs to 14 residues. The germline CDR1 and CDR2 sequences are SGHRS and YFSETQ. V dropped 2 bases and J dropped 3; count of bases not matched to a gene: 1. The CDR3 sequence: CASSLTGDTGELFF. The CDR3 coding sequence is TGCGCCAGCAGCTTAACAGGGGACACCGGGGAGCTGTTTTTT.

This clone was detected many times. The rearrangement uses TRBV19 and TRBJ1-6, with unresolved D. The V gene lost 10 bases and the J gene lost 5 bases, with 18 bases spanning the gap. Germline-derived CDR1 and CDR2 are LNHDA and SQIVND (reference sequence). CDR3 length: 15 residues. As DNA, the CDR3 is TGTGCCACTCGTACGGTGGCAGGCGATAATTCACCCCTCCACTTT. Amino acid sequence: CATRTVAGDNSPLHF.

V and J are TRBV7-9 and TRBJ1-6; D is uncertain. CDR1 is SEHNR and CDR2 is FQNEAQ in the germline V gene (reference sequence). The CDR3 loop spans 12 amino acids. Trimming cost V 6 bases and J 7 bases, with 7 bases left between them. CDR3 sequence (DNA): TGTGCCAGCAGTCCAGAGAATTCACCCCTCCACTTT. Translated, it gives CASSPENSPLHF.

The chain combines TRBV5-1 with TRBJ2-2; tentative D call: TRBD2 (5 bases). Germline loops: CDR1 SGHRS, CDR2 YFSETQ. Trimming took 0 bases from V and 1 from J, leaving 10 bases between them. The CDR3 sequence is 16 residues long. The CDR3 sequence is CASSLVPAVNTGELFF. The CDR3 coding sequence is TGCGCCAGCAGCTTGGTCCCAGCGGTGAACACCGGGGAGCTGTTTTTT.

V usage is TRBV6-5 and J usage is TRBJ1-5; D is unclear. CDR3 size: 13 residues. V was trimmed by 5 bases and J by 3 bases, leaving 8 bases between them. Per the germline V gene, CDR1 is MNHEY and CDR2 is SVGAGI. The CDR3 nucleotides are TGTGCCAGCAGTATGAGCTACAATCAGCCCCAGCATTTT. This codes for CASSMSYNQPQHF.

J is TRBJ1-1 and V is TRBV30; D not resolved. The V end lost 4 bases, the J end lost 5 bases, and 23 bases lay between the germline ends. Germline V CDR1 and CDR2: GTSNPN, SVGIG (reference sequence). The CDR3 runs 16 residues. The DNA for the CDR3 is TGTGCCTGGACCATCCCCCGAGGGTATGGCTGGACTGAAGCTTTCTTT. It encodes CAWTIPRGYGWTEAFF.

The rearrangement links TRBV6-1 to TRBJ2-7, with D possibly TRBD1 on 6 matching bases. This CDR3 region has 13 residues. Trimming cost V 8 bases and J 2 bases, with 13 bases left between them. The germline CDR1 and CDR2 sequences are MNHNS and SASEGT. CDR3 region: CASFGQPAYEQYF. The CDR3 nucleotides read TGTGCCAGCTTTGGACAGCCAGCCTACGAGCAGTACTTC.

The rearrangement joins TRBV7-8 to TRBJ2-2; D may be TRBD1 (6 bases). Trimming took 0 bases from V and 8 from J, leaving 10 bases between them. The CDR3 is made up of 14 amino acids. Germline V gives CDR1 SGHVS, CDR2 FQNEAQ. The DNA of the CDR3 is TGTGCCAGCAGCTTAGCTAATGACAGGGGGGAGCTGTTTTTT. Translating gives CASSLANDRGELFF.

The V gene is TRBV4-1, the J gene TRBJ1-2; D remains ambiguous. V was clipped by 0 bases and J by 3 bases, with 14 bases between them. The CDR3 sequence is 16 residues long. Per the germline V gene, CDR1 is MGHRA and CDR2 is YSYEKL. CDR3 in DNA: TGCGCCAGCAGCCAAGATACCGGACGGACCTACTATGGCTACACCTTC. This sequence encodes CASSQDTGRTYYGYTF.

In its sample, this clone was seen a few times. This chain joins TRBV6-5 and TRBJ1-1; no definite D call. Germline V gives CDR1 MNHEY, CDR2 SVGAGI. This CDR3 comprises 13 residues. Deletions cut 2 bases from V and 0 bases from J, with 4 bases between. CDR3 sequence reads: CASSYRVNTEAFF. For the CDR3, the DNA is TGTGCCAGCAGTTACAGGGTGAACACTGAAGCTTTCTTT.

The chain has TRBV29-1 and TRBJ2-5, with D unresolved. CDR1 SQVTM and CDR2 ANQGSEA come from the germline V gene. Deletions cut 6 bases from V and 2 bases from J, with 10 bases between. The CDR3 covers 12 residues. The CDR3 DNA reads as TGCAGCGTCCTAGTGTTTCAAGAGACCCAGTACTTC. Translation: CSVLVFQETQYF.

In its sample, this clone was seen a few times. Additional DNA sequences in this sample encode the identical CDR3. This chain joins TRBV19 and TRBJ1-5; TRBD1 matches at 7 bases. The CDR3 consists of 14 residues. The germline V gene has CDR1 LNHDA and CDR2 SQIVND (reference sequence). Trimming cost V 9 bases and J 2 bases; bases outside gene matches: 7. The CDR3 region has the DNA TGTGCCAGCAACAGGGGTGAGGGCAATCAGCCCCAGCATTTT. Its translation: CASNRGEGNQPQHF.

The chain links TRBV11-2 to TRBJ2-5, with 10 bases aligning to TRBD2. V lost 2 bases to trimming and J lost 4 bases; unmatched junction nucleotides: 4. This CDR3 is built from 15 residues. In germline, CDR1 is SGHAT, CDR2 FQNNGV. The CDR3 protein is CASSLSSGGGETQYF. DNA for the CDR3: TGTGCCAGCAGCTTATCTAGCGGGGGAGGAGAGACCCAGTACTTC.

The genes are TRBV21-1 and TRBJ2-2; TRBD2, the table's D call, was not compared with the DNA. TRBV21-1 is classified as a pseudogene. The CDR3 spans 18 residues. CDR3 sequence: CASSKFTSGGTNTGELFF. As DNA, the CDR3 is TGTGCCAGCAGCAAGTTCACTAGCGGGGGGACGAACACCGGGGAGCTGTTTTTT.

Only one count was recorded for this clone. The rearrangement links TRBV9 to TRBJ1-1; no reliable D call. Germline CDR1 reads SGDLS; CDR2 reads YYNGEE. V was cut by 0 bases and J by 1 base, with 4 bases left in between. CDR3 length equals 13 residues. The CDR3 DNA follows: TGTGCCAGCAGCGTAGAAGGGAACACTGAAGCTTTCTTT. Amino acid sequence: CASSVEGNTEAFF. The complete variable domain, with remaining parts taken from reference TRBV9 and TRBJ1-1, reads DSGVTQTPKHLITATGQRVTLRCSPRSGDLSVYWYQQSLDQGLQFLIQYYNGEERAKGNILERFSAQQFPDLHSELNLSSLELGDSALYFCASSVEGNTEAFFGQGTRLTVV.